The 28 T cell receptor beta chains below come from one sample, sequenced in a study of regulatory T cells in long-lasting Graves disease. Researchers made TCR beta libraries by using iRepertoire HTBI primers and running Arm-PCR on CDR3 regions. TCRdb re-derived calls from the multiplex PCR reads in MiXCR, one entry per CDR3 protein. The repertoire holds some 250,000 distinct CDR3 sequences, with around 21% as singletons. As to time point: newly diagnosed GD, antithyroid drugs for less than 3 months. Following extraction of RNA from PBMCs, that RNA was used to make the TCR library. Here the sequenced sample was peripheral blood mononuclear cells (PBMCs), taken at new diagnosis, from a patient treated with antithyroid drugs. The origin of the receptors is a female donor with Graves disease.

This clonotype was counted ten times or more. This sequence joins TRBV20-1 and TRBJ2-5; TRBD2 is a possible D gene (6 bases). This CDR3 region has 13 residues. Germline V CDR1 and CDR2: DFQATT, SNEGSKA (reference sequence). Trimming stripped 7 bases from V and 1 base from J, with 13 bases between. The DNA of the CDR3 is TGCAGTGGTTCGGAGGGGCTCCAAGAGACCCAGTACTTC. Translated, it gives CSGSEGLQETQYF.

Ten or more counts support this clonotype. The V gene is TRBV12-3 or TRBV12-4, the J gene TRBJ1-1, with TRBD1 identical over 10 bases. The CDR3 sequence is 20 residues long. The V segment lost 6 bases and the J segment 4 bases; nucleotides outside the gene matches: 23. Here the CDR3 reads CASSRSGTGVGWPGGTEAFF. CDR3 DNA sequence: TGTGCCAGCAGCCGTTCCGGGACAGGGGTTGGGTGGCCTGGAGGCACTGAAGCTTTCTTT.

This clonotype came up many times. The rearrangement uses TRBV20-1 and TRBJ2-5; D is possibly TRBD2 (5 bases). Trimming removed 0 bases at V and 4 bases at J, with 21 bases between. This CDR3 region has 17 residues. Germline CDR1 reads DFQATT; CDR2 reads SNEGSKA (reference sequence). CDR3 loop: CSAREFPLAESGETQYF. The CDR3 nucleotides are TGCAGTGCTAGAGAGTTCCCCCTAGCCGAATCAGGAGAGACCCAGTACTTC.

In the case of this clonotype: A far larger clone is one nucleotide away, so this likely arose from a read error. This CDR3 reads CASSSNPWTEVYEQYF. In DNA, the CDR3 is TGTGCCAGCAGCTCAAACCCTTGGACAGAGGTGTACGAGCAGTACTTC. This chain connects TRBV11-2 to TRBJ2-7, with a weak D call TRBD1 (6 bases). The CDR3 has 16 amino acids. The V gene lost 4 bases and the J gene lost 4 bases, with 20 bases spanning the gap. Germline values: CDR1 SGHAT, CDR2 FQNNGV.

Ten or more counts support this clonotype. The rearrangement joins TRBV20-1 to TRBJ1-6; D remains ambiguous. V was trimmed by 6 bases and J by 7 bases, leaving 19 bases between them. CDR3 length: 15 amino acids. CDR1 and CDR2 from the germline V gene are DFQATT and SNEGSKA (reference sequence). CDR3 in amino acids: CSATDPSQENSPLHF. The CDR3 region has the DNA TGCAGTGCAACAGATCCTAGTCAGGAGAATTCACCCCTCCACTTT.

This clonotype was recorded many times. The V call is TRBV29-1, the J call TRBJ2-3, with 13 bases fitting TRBD2. This CDR3 comprises 15 residues. From germline, CDR1 is SQVTM and CDR2 ANQGSEA. V was clipped by 7 bases and J by 2 bases; unmatched bases: 6. CDR3 bases: TGCAGCGCCAAACTAGCGGGAGGGTCCACAGATACGCAGTATTTT. This translates into CSAKLAGGSTDTQYF.

This clonotype was counted many times. This chain uses TRBV6-5 with TRBJ2-7; a possible D gene is TRBD2 (6 bases). V was trimmed by 4 bases and J by 4 bases, leaving 11 bases between them. Germline values: CDR1 MNHEY, CDR2 SVGAGI. The length of the CDR3 is 13 residues. This CDR3 reads CASSSWDFYEQYF. The CDR3 DNA reads as TGTGCCAGCAGTTCCTGGGACTTTTACGAGCAGTACTTC.

This clonotype was found many times. The rearrangement joins TRBV5-4 to TRBJ2-1; 8 nucleotides match TRBD2. The CDR3 has 15 amino acids. CDR1 SGHNT and CDR2 YYREEE come from the germline V gene (reference sequence). The V gene end was trimmed by 4 bases and the J gene end by 2 bases; junction bases not matched to a gene: 5. CDR3 nucleotide sequence: TGTGCCAGCAGCACCAGCGGGGGTACCTACAATGAGCAGTTCTTC. It translates to CASSTSGGTYNEQFF.

V is TRBV2 and J is TRBJ2-1, with 12 bases that match TRBD2. Trimming cost V 8 bases and J 5 bases; bases outside gene matches: 10. Germline-derived CDR1 and CDR2 are SNHLY and FYNNEI. The CDR3 loop spans 16 amino acids. CDR3 in amino acids: CASDPASGGVHNEQFF. Here the CDR3 DNA reads TGTGCCAGCGATCCGGCTAGCGGGGGGGTCCACAATGAGCAGTTCTTC.

There are many counts of this clonotype. The gene calls are TRBV12-3 or TRBV12-4 and TRBJ2-7; 8 bases agree with TRBD1. Unmatched junction bases numbered 9, after V lost 6 bases and J lost 5 bases. There are 14 residues in the CDR3. The CDR3 sequence: CASSRSGTGHEQYF. The CDR3 DNA is TGTGCCAGCAGCCGTTCCGGGACAGGCCACGAGCAGTACTTC.

Many counts were recorded for this clonotype. This chain joins TRBV6-1 and TRBJ2-1, with D possibly being TRBD2 (6 bases). The CDR3 loop spans 16 amino acids. Germline values: CDR1 MNHNS, CDR2 SASEGT. V shed 6 bases and J shed 0 bases, with 15 bases lying between them. This chain's CDR3 is CASSDFVSGSYNEQFF. The CDR3 DNA is TGTGCCAGCAGCGACTTCGTTAGCGGCTCCTACAATGAGCAGTTCTTC.

V usage is TRBV12-3 or TRBV12-4 and J usage is TRBJ2-7; 8 bases map to TRBD1. V was clipped by 6 bases and J by 3 bases; unmatched bases: 4. This CDR3 spans 13 amino acids. CDR3 coding DNA: TGTGCCAGCAGGGACGGGACAGGCTACGAGCAGTACTTC. This gives the protein CASRDGTGYEQYF.

The gene calls are TRBV6-2 or TRBV6-3 and TRBJ1-2; D is undetermined. This CDR3 is 12 amino acids long. V was cut by 5 bases and J by 5 bases, with 9 bases left in between. Germline V gives CDR1 MNHEY, CDR2 SVGEGT. This chain's CDR3 is CASSQATYGYTF. Written as DNA, the CDR3 is TGTGCCAGCAGTCAAGCAACGTATGGCTACACCTTC.

This clonotype has at least ten counts. This chain connects TRBV4-1 to TRBJ2-2; a possible D gene is TRBD2 (6 bases). The CDR3 runs to 15 residues. The V end was cut by 4 bases, the J end by 1 base, with 10 bases between. Per the germline V gene, CDR1 is MGHRA and CDR2 is YSYEKL. CDR3 sequence (DNA): TGCGCCAGCAGCCCTAGGGACTTGAACACCGGGGAGCTGTTTTTT. It is translated as CASSPRDLNTGELFF.

The V and J genes are TRBV19 and TRBJ2-1; D possibly corresponds to TRBD2 (6 bases). Germline-derived CDR1 and CDR2 are LNHDA and SQIVND (reference sequence). Trimming removed 1 base from V and 0 bases from J, with 10 bases in between. The CDR3 loop spans 16 amino acids. The CDR3 region is CASSIAGGGSYNEQFF. CDR3 nucleotides: TGTGCCAGTAGTATAGCCGGGGGTGGCTCCTACAATGAGCAGTTCTTC.

The chain uses TRBV10-3 and TRBJ1-1; D is unclear. The CDR3 consists of 12 residues. CDR1 is ENHRY and CDR2 is SYGVKD in the germline V gene. Between the trimmed V and J ends, which lost 4 bases and 0 bases, there was a span of 3 bases. The CDR3, as DNA: TGTGCCATCAGTGGGATGAACACTGAAGCTTTCTTT. It specifies CAISGMNTEAFF.

This clonotype was recorded at least ten times. The rearrangement uses TRBV6-5 and TRBJ2-1; D remains ambiguous. Trimming took off 0 bases at V and 5 bases at J, with 11 bases between the two ends. The CDR3 loop spans 15 amino acids. Germline assignment: CDR1 MNHEY and CDR2 SVGAGI. The chain's CDR3 is CASSYSNWMDNEQFF. The CDR3 DNA is TGTGCCAGCAGTTACTCGAACTGGATGGACAATGAGCAGTTCTTC.

Many counts were recorded for this clonotype. The V and J genes are TRBV30 and TRBJ2-1; no clear D gene. The germline gives CDR1 GTSNPN, CDR2 SVGIG (reference sequence). The CDR3 totals 11 residues. Trimming shortened V by 3 bases and J by 4 bases, and 4 bases separated the two germline ends. The CDR3 loop is CAWREYNEQFF. CDR3 sequence (DNA): TGTGCCTGGAGGGAGTACAATGAGCAGTTCTTC.

The V call is TRBV11-2, the J call TRBJ2-2, with TRBD1 matching over 7 bases. The CDR3 contains 16 residues. Germline V gene data show CDR1 as SGHAT and CDR2 as FQNNGV. The ends lost 4 bases at V and 0 bases at J; junction bases unmatched: 5. The CDR3 DNA sequence: TGTGCCAGCAGCTCCACGGGACAGTCGAACACCGGGGAGCTGTTTTTT. Residues: CASSSTGQSNTGELFF.

This chain connects TRBV10-1 to TRBJ2-2, with D perhaps assigned TRBD1 or TRBD2 (5 bases each). Per the germline V gene, CDR1 is WNHNN and CDR2 is SYGVQD (reference sequence). This CDR3 region has 14 residues. Between the trimmed V and J ends, which lost 4 bases and 7 bases, there was a span of 13 bases. CDR3: CASSGDPAYGELFF. The CDR3 region has the DNA TGCGCCAGCAGTGGGGACCCCGCCTACGGGGAGCTGTTTTTT.

This clonotype has a count of ten or more. The V and J genes are TRBV11-2 and TRBJ1-3; D is ambiguous. Per the germline V gene, CDR1 is SGHAT and CDR2 is FQNNGV. Trimming shortened V by 3 bases and J by 4 bases, and 7 bases separated the two germline ends. The CDR3 loop spans 13 amino acids. The CDR3 sequence: CASSLTAGNTIYF. Here the CDR3 DNA reads TGTGCCAGCAGCTTGACGGCAGGAAACACCATATATTTT.

This clonotype came up a few times. This chain links TRBV11-3 with TRBJ1-3; no clear D. Germline V CDR1 and CDR2: SGHNT, YENEEA. V was trimmed by 5 bases and J by 4 bases, leaving 3 bases between them. The CDR3 runs to 11 residues. CDR3 sequence: CASSVGNTIYF. CDR3 nucleotide sequence: TGTGCCAGCAGCGTGGGAAACACCATATATTTT. Complete variable domain (other parts from reference TRBV11-3 and TRBJ1-3): EAGVVQSPRYKIIEKKQPVAFWCNPISGHNTLYWYLQNLGQGPELLIRYENEEAVDDSQLPKDRFSAERLKGVDSTLKIQPAELGDSAVYLCASSVGNTIYFGEGSWLTVV.

This clonotype appeared many times. The chain combines TRBV3-1 with TRBJ2-7, with 13 bases that match TRBD2. Trimming took 5 bases from V and 4 from J; bases not matched to a gene: 5. The germline gives CDR1 LGHDT, CDR2 YNNKEL (reference sequence). The CDR3 is 15 residues long. The CDR3 loop is CASSSRTSGSYEQYF. CDR3 nucleotides: TGTGCCAGCAGCTCGAGGACTAGCGGGAGTTACGAGCAGTACTTC.

With respect to this clonotype: This sequence may be a read error, since a much larger clone differs from it by one base. This CDR3 is missing its conserved last phenylalanine or tryptophan, likely due to a read error. V usage is TRBV2 and J usage is TRBJ1-2; 8 bases are a match to TRBD1. The trim removed 6 bases at V and 1 base at J, leaving 4 bases unmatched. CDR3 length: 14 amino acids. The germline V gene encodes CDR1 SNHLY and CDR2 FYNNEI. The CDR3 protein is CASSDRGDNYGYTV. Written as DNA, the CDR3 is TGTGCCAGCAGCGACAGGGGTGATAACTATGGCTACACCGTC.

This clonotype turned up a few times. The chain recombines TRBV4-1 with TRBJ1-2; D ambiguous. V lost 4 bases and J 8 bases, leaving 17 bases between the germline ends. Germline lookup yields CDR1 MGHRA and CDR2 YSYEKL. The CDR3 runs 14 residues. Here the CDR3 reads CASSPEVVAGGYTF. DNA of the CDR3: TGCGCCAGCAGCCCTGAGGTGGTGGCCGGAGGCTACACCTTC.

The sample holds many counts of this clonotype. The chain joins TRBV20-1 to TRBJ1-5; TRBD1 agrees at 9 bases. The V gene's germline CDR1 is DFQATT and CDR2 SNEGSKA (reference sequence). J lost 7 bases, V lost 6 bases, and 4 bases had no gene match. CDR3 length: 12 residues. CDR3 coding DNA: TGCAGTGCCAAACAGGGGGCCCAGCCCCAGCATTTT. This translates into CSAKQGAQPQHF.

Many counts were recorded for this clonotype. This chain joins TRBV7-2 and TRBJ2-1, with TRBD2 matching over 8 bases. V lost 7 bases, J lost 7 bases, and 6 bases stayed unmatched. The germline gives CDR1 SGHTA, CDR2 FQGNSA. The CDR3 loop spans 13 amino acids. For the CDR3, the DNA is TGTGCCAGCAACGCCGGGACTAGGAATGAGCAGTTCTTC. Translating it yields CASNAGTRNEQFF.

A few counts support this clonotype. Likely a read error: the CDR3 ends without its conserved phenylalanine or tryptophan. The rearrangement links TRBV15 to TRBJ2-1; weak D call: TRBD1 (6 bases). The CDR3 spans 14 residues. In germline, CDR1 is LNHNV, CDR2 YYDKDF (reference sequence). CDR3 loop: CATSRGGHNKEQFS. Written as DNA, the CDR3 is TGTGCCACCAGCAGAGGGGGACATAACAAAGAGCAGTTCTCC.